A single sample is the source of the 32 T cell receptor beta chains below, sequenced in a study of control samples from healthy donors and cancer patients. Profiling relied on immunoSEQ multiplex PCR, and the TCRdb table lists in-frame clones only, not all of them. The table has about 81,000 clones, over 90% seen once. Source material: blood. These receptors came from a woman under 30 in good health.

The chain joins TRBV29-1 to TRBJ1-1, with D uncertain. Germline-derived CDR1 and CDR2 are SQVTM and ANQGSEA. Trimming shortened V by 4 bases and J by 4 bases, and 4 bases separated the two germline ends. The CDR3 extends over 10 amino acids. The CDR3 DNA reads as TGCAGCGTTGTAATCACTGAAGCTTTCTTT. Its protein is CSVVITEAFF. The variable domain in full, with the rest retrieved from reference TRBV29-1 and TRBJ1-1, is SAVISQKPSRDICQRGTSLTIQCQVDSQVTMMFWYRQQPGQSLTLIATANQGSEATYESGFVIDKFPISRPNLTFSTLTVSNMSPEDSSIYLCSVVITEAFFGQGTRLTVV.

J is TRBJ2-2 and V is TRBV28, with 9 positions matching TRBD2. Germline lookup yields CDR1 MDHEN and CDR2 SYDVKM. The CDR3 consists of 16 residues. After removal of 7 bases from V and 2 bases from J, the junction contained 8 bases not matched to a gene. This CDR3 reads CASTLTGTSNTGELFF. The CDR3 coding sequence is TGTGCCAGCACTCTGACCGGGACTAGCAACACCGGGGAGCTGTTTTTT.

The chain couples TRBV4-3 to TRBJ2-6; TRBD1 is a possible D gene (6 bases). Per germline, CDR1 LGHNA and CDR2 YSLEER. Trimming left V 0 bases short and J 0 bases short, with 12 bases between. The CDR3 loop spans 18 amino acids. The chain's CDR3 is CASSQDDRMDSGANVLTF. In DNA form, the CDR3 reads TGCGCCAGCAGCCAAGATGACAGGATGGACTCTGGGGCCAACGTCCTGACTTTC.

The V and J genes are TRBV6-1 and TRBJ2-3; TRBD2 matches 12 bases. Unmatched junction bases numbered 2, after V lost 4 bases and J lost 0 bases. In germline, CDR1 is MNHNS, CDR2 SASEGT. The CDR3 is 16 amino acids. CDR3 loop: CASSVGTSGSTDTQYF. CDR3 DNA: TGTGCCAGCAGTGTCGGGACTAGCGGGAGCACAGATACGCAGTATTTT.

The rearrangement uses TRBV28 and TRBJ2-5; 7 positions match TRBD2. Germline V CDR1 and CDR2: MDHEN, SYDVKM. The CDR3 has 16 residues. The V and J ends lost 5 bases and 3 bases, in that order; junction bases with no gene match: 12. In DNA form, the CDR3 reads TGTGCCAGCAGTAACCCATCAGCGGGAATTGAAGAGACCCAGTACTTC. This sequence encodes CASSNPSAGIEETQYF. The variable domain in full, with the rest retrieved from reference TRBV28 and TRBJ2-5, is DVKVTQSSRYLVKRTGEKVFLECVQDMDHENMFWYRQDPGLGLRLIYFSYDVKMKEKGDIPEGYSVSREKKERFSLILESASTNQTSMYLCASSNPSAGIEETQYFGPGTRLLVL.

This chain joins TRBV3-1 (or the pseudogene TRBV3-2) and TRBJ2-3, with D uncertain. V lost 2 bases to trimming and J lost 0 bases, with 3 bases between them. The CDR3 is 13 residues long. Germline V gene sequence: CDR1 LGHDT, CDR2 YNNKEL (reference sequence). The CDR3 loop is CASSQTSTDTQYF. CDR3 coding DNA: TGTGCCAGCAGCCAAACTAGCACAGATACGCAGTATTTT.

The chain recombines TRBV12-3 or TRBV12-4 with TRBJ1-5; maybe TRBD1 (6 bases). Trimming took 3 bases from V and 4 from J, leaving 7 bases between them. CDR3 length: 13 residues. The CDR3 here is CASSLQGNQPQHF. The CDR3 region has the DNA TGTGCCAGCAGTTTGCAGGGGAATCAGCCCCAGCATTTT.

The rearrangement joins TRBV14 to TRBJ2-5; D call uncertain. Germline CDR1 reads SGHDN; CDR2 reads FVKESK. This CDR3 is built from 15 residues. Trimming pared 4 bases from V and 1 base from J, leaving 13 bases between. The CDR3 here is CASSRETNLQETQYF. In DNA, the CDR3 is TGTGCCAGCAGCCGAGAAACGAACCTCCAAGAGACCCAGTACTTC.

CDR3 sequence (DNA): TGCAGCGTCCTCAGTGCAACTAATGAAAAACTGTTTTTT. As protein: CSVLSATNEKLFF. V usage is TRBV29-1 and J usage is TRBJ1-4; D is unclear. V gave up 6 bases and J gave up 0 bases, with 8 bases separating them. In germline, CDR1 is SQVTM, CDR2 ANQGSEA. The CDR3 is 13 residues long.

The genes are TRBV9 and TRBJ1-3; D gene uncertain. CDR1 and CDR2 from the germline V gene are SGDLS and YYNGEE. Trimming stripped 4 bases from V and 3 bases from J, with 11 bases between. The CDR3 sequence is 14 residues long. The CDR3 region has the DNA TGTGCCAGCAGCATCGGGAGCTTTGGAAACACCATATATTTT. This sequence encodes CASSIGSFGNTIYF.

V usage is TRBV4-3 and J usage is TRBJ2-1; unclear D gene. V shed 4 bases and J shed 6 bases, with 13 bases lying between them. This CDR3 has 14 amino acids. Germline CDR1 LGHNA, CDR2 YSLEER. The CDR3 loop is CASSRAIDFNEQFF. The CDR3, as DNA: TGCGCCAGCAGCCGAGCTATAGATTTCAATGAGCAGTTCTTC.

The CDR3 DNA sequence: TGTGCCAGCAGCTCTGCGTTCGGGGATAATGAAAAACTGTTTTTT. Translation gives CASSSAFGDNEKLFF. The V call is TRBV7-8, the J call TRBJ1-4; D is unclear. The V end was cut by 4 bases, the J end by 4 bases, with 13 bases between. Per germline, CDR1 SGHVS and CDR2 FQNEAQ. This CDR3 spans 15 amino acids.

The gene calls are TRBV5-6 and TRBJ1-6, with 7 bases identical to TRBD1. This CDR3 spans 18 amino acids. J was trimmed by 0 bases and V by 3 bases; bases with no gene match: 9. Germline V gene lookup returns CDR1 SGHDT and CDR2 YYEEEE. CDR3 residues: CASSYSGTASSYNSPLHF. The DNA of the CDR3 is TGTGCCAGCAGCTACTCAGGGACAGCGAGCTCCTATAATTCACCCCTCCACTTT.

The chain is built from TRBV27 and TRBJ2-1, with unresolved D. This CDR3 comprises 15 residues. CDR1 is MNHEY and CDR2 is SMNVEV in the germline V gene (reference sequence). V was shortened by 5 bases and J by 10 bases, with 21 bases between the two germline ends. CDR3 sequence (DNA): TGTGCCAGCAGTCCGTCAAAACCGAATTCAAACGAGCAGTTCTTC. Translation gives CASSPSKPNSNEQFF.

The chain has TRBV6-6 and TRBJ2-3; the D is unclear. V lost 6 bases and J lost 4, with 14 bases in between. Germline CDR1 MNHNY, CDR2 SVGAGI (reference sequence). There are 14 residues in the CDR3. CDR3 coding DNA: TGTGCCAGCAGGCCTCTAGTAAGCGCAGATACGCAGTATTTT. Its protein is CASRPLVSADTQYF.

This chain connects TRBV6-6 to TRBJ1-5, with D possibly being TRBD1 (5 bases). V lost 5 bases and J 2 bases, leaving 13 bases between the germline ends. Germline CDR1 and CDR2: MNHNY and SVGAGI (reference sequence). The CDR3 is made up of 15 amino acids. CDR3 nucleotide sequence: TGTGCCAGCAGTGCACCAGGGCCTGGCAATCAGCCCCAGCATTTT. It is translated as CASSAPGPGNQPQHF.

The CDR3 sequence: CASSLGGAGQQGVGYTF. The CDR3 DNA reads as TGTGCCAGCAGTTTGGGCGGGGCGGGGCAACAGGGGGTAGGCTACACCTTC. The rearrangement joins TRBV28 to TRBJ1-2; 8 bases fit TRBD1. CDR1 is MDHEN and CDR2 is SYDVKM in the germline V gene. The CDR3 is 17 amino acids. V lost 3 bases to trimming and J lost 8 bases; unmatched junction nucleotides: 17.

The V call is TRBV2, the J call TRBJ1-6, with 9 bases matching TRBD1. V lost 8 bases to trimming and J lost 9 bases; unmatched junction nucleotides: 11. Germline CDR1 reads SNHLY; CDR2 reads FYNNEI. CDR3 length equals 15 residues. CDR3 DNA: TGTGCCAGCGGAATGGGACAGGGATTGGCTTCACCCCTCCACTTT. Translated, it gives CASGMGQGLASPLHF.

On this clone: One junction end disagrees with the germline gene, perhaps due to a read error. The chain links TRBV2 to TRBJ1-1; D gene unclear. Germline loops: CDR1 SNHLY, CDR2 FYNNEI. This CDR3 spans 14 amino acids. CDR3: CASRNEMGNTEAFF. The CDR3 DNA follows: TGTGCCAGCAGGAATGAAATGGGGAACACCGAAGCTTTCTTT.

This chain uses TRBV28 with TRBJ1-1, with D uncertain. This CDR3 is 13 amino acids long. The ends were cut back, 7 bases at V and 6 bases at J, with 15 bases in the middle. Looked up from germline, CDR1 is MDHEN and CDR2 is SYDVKM. CDR3 nucleotides: TGTGCCAGCACCATTAGGGATAACGCTGAAGCTTTCTTT. Amino acid sequence: CASTIRDNAEAFF.

The rearrangement links TRBV19 to TRBJ2-7, with TRBD1 matching over 7 bases. The CDR3 totals 14 residues. Germline-derived CDR1 and CDR2 are LNHDA and SQIVND (reference sequence). V dropped 5 bases and J dropped 3; count of bases not matched to a gene: 7. The CDR3 nucleotides are TGTGCCAGTAGTGTAAACAGGGGCCGCTACGAGCAGTACTTC. It encodes CASSVNRGRYEQYF. The variable domain in full, completed from reference TRBV19 and TRBJ2-7, reads DGGITQSPKYLFRKEGQNVTLSCEQNLNHDAMYWYRQDPGQGLRLIYYSQIVNDFQKGDIAEGYSVSREKKESFPLTVTSAQKNPTAFYLCASSVNRGRYEQYFGPGTRLTVT.

Only one count was recorded for this clone. The V gene is TRBV28, the J gene TRBJ2-3; 11 bases are shared with TRBD2. Germline V gene lookup returns CDR1 MDHEN and CDR2 SYDVKM. This CDR3 has 17 amino acids. Trimming removed 5 bases from V and 4 bases from J; junction bases left unmatched: 11. As DNA, the CDR3 is TGTGCCAGCAGTCGAACTAGCGGGAGTACAGAATCAGATACGCAGTATTTT. This translates into CASSRTSGSTESDTQYF.

The rearrangement links TRBV10-2 to TRBJ1-5, with unresolved D. Germline V gene data show CDR1 as WSHSY and CDR2 as SAAADI. The CDR3 loop spans 13 amino acids. Trimming removed 2 bases at V and 4 bases at J, with 6 bases between. CDR3 protein: CASSEEGNQPQHF. DNA of the CDR3: TGCGCCAGCAGTGAGGAGGGAAATCAGCCCCAGCATTTT.

The rearrangement uses TRBV6-1 and TRBJ1-1; maybe TRBD1 (5 bases). This CDR3 contains 15 residues. Looked up from germline, CDR1 is MNHNS and CDR2 is SASEGT. The ends were cut back, 1 base at V and 4 bases at J, with 13 bases in the middle. The CDR3 sequence is CASSEGGGGGTEAFF. The DNA for the CDR3 is TGTGCCAGCAGTGAAGGGGGAGGCGGGGGCACTGAAGCTTTCTTT.

The genes are TRBV11-3 and TRBJ2-1; 8 positions match TRBD2. Germline V gene sequence: CDR1 SGHNT, CDR2 YENEEA. Losses at the gene ends were 1 base for V and 3 bases for J; bases not matched to a gene: 11. This CDR3 comprises 18 residues. CDR3 loop: CASSLGPGGALLYNEQFF. CDR3 DNA sequence: TGTGCCAGCAGCTTAGGCCCCGGGGGGGCCTTACTCTACAATGAGCAGTTCTTC. Filled out from reference TRBV11-3 and TRBJ2-1, the complete variable domain reads EAGVVQSPRYKIIEKKQPVAFWCNPISGHNTLYWYLQNLGQGPELLIRYENEEAVDDSQLPKDRFSAERLKGVDSTLKIQPAELGDSAVYLCASSLGPGGALLYNEQFFGPGTRLTVL.

This clone is a singleton in its sample. The chain is built from TRBV20-1 and TRBJ1-1; unclear D gene. From germline, CDR1 is DFQATT and CDR2 SNEGSKA (reference sequence). With 6 bases removed from V and 1 base from J, the gap between germline ends came to 6 bases. The CDR3 runs to 11 residues. The CDR3 here is CSAPENTEAFF. CDR3 nucleotides: TGCAGTGCCCCAGAGAACACTGAAGCTTTCTTT.

This chain connects TRBV4-3 to TRBJ2-7, with D unresolved. Germline CDR1 and CDR2: LGHNA and YSLEER. CDR3 length: 14 amino acids. Trimming removed 1 base at V and 3 bases at J, with 10 bases between. DNA for the CDR3: TGCGCCAGCAGCCAAGGAGGTGGAGTCTACGAGCAGTACTTC. It specifies CASSQGGGVYEQYF.

The rearrangement joins TRBV11-2 to TRBJ1-2; 8 nucleotides match TRBD1. The germline V gene encodes CDR1 SGHAT and CDR2 FQNNGV. V lost 0 bases, J lost 13 bases, and 7 bases stayed unmatched. This CDR3 region has 13 residues. CDR3 nucleotides: TGTGCCAGCAGCTTAGACACAGGGGGGGGACGCACCTTC. Residues: CASSLDTGGGRTF.

This clone was counted a single time. V gene TRBV28 combines with J gene TRBJ1-4; D not resolved. The CDR3 contains 16 residues. The germline V and J ends were trimmed by 3 bases and 0 bases, with 11 bases remaining between them. Germline V CDR1 and CDR2: MDHEN, SYDVKM. In nucleotides, the CDR3 is TGTGCCAGCAGTTTGATCGGCAGCTCAACTAATGAAAAACTGTTTTTT. Amino acids: CASSLIGSSTNEKLFF.

J is TRBJ2-7 and V is TRBV27; D might be TRBD1 (6 bases). V was clipped by 4 bases and J by 2 bases, with 18 bases between them. The CDR3 is 16 amino acids. In germline, CDR1 is MNHEY, CDR2 SMNVEV (reference sequence). The CDR3 spells CASSSTLGQKTYEQYF. In nucleotides, the CDR3 is TGTGCCAGCAGTTCCACGTTAGGACAGAAGACCTACGAGCAGTACTTC.

V is TRBV5-1 and J is TRBJ2-1; 7 bases are a match to TRBD1. The germline CDR1 and CDR2 sequences are SGHRS and YFSETQ. Unmatched junction bases numbered 13, after V lost 4 bases and J lost 0 bases. CDR3 length: 18 residues. The CDR3 is CASSPDRLSGGSYNEQFF. Here the CDR3 DNA reads TGCGCCAGCAGCCCGGACAGGTTATCCGGAGGCTCCTACAATGAGCAGTTCTTC.

The rearrangement uses TRBV7-2 and TRBJ2-7; TRBD2 is a possible D gene (5 bases). The V and J ends lost 4 bases and 7 bases respectively, with 14 bases between them. The CDR3 totals 13 residues. Germline V gene lookup returns CDR1 SGHTA and CDR2 FQGNSA. The DNA of the CDR3 is TGTGCCAGCAGCTCTAAGGACGGACTGGAGCAGTACTTC. Residues: CASSSKDGLEQYF. The variable domain in full, with the rest retrieved from reference TRBV7-2 and TRBJ2-7, is GAGVSQSPSNKVTEKGKDVELRCDPISGHTALYWYRQSLGQGLEFLIYFQGNSAPDKSGLPSDRFSAERTGGSVSTLTIQRTQQEDSAVYLCASSSKDGLEQYFGPGTRLTVT.